This T cell receptor (beta chain) emerged from a study of blood T cells in healthy people across ages. The draw of peripheral blood yielded approximately 10 milliliters from each donor. The CDR3 length is 15 residues. Germline values: CDR1 WNHNN, CDR2 SYGVQD (reference sequence). The V and J ends lost 0 bases and 0 bases respectively, with 6 bases between them. Through a sample-barcoded 5' primer and a J-beta primer mix, a second PCR was run for roughly 6 to 12 cycles. TCRdb called the 5' RACE reads again in MiXCR, with one record for every CDR3 protein. Of hundreds of thousands of distinct CDR3 sequences listed, more than 25% were seen once; the top ten hold around a sixth.

This rearrangement joins TRBV10-1 to TRBJ1-3; D is undetermined. The specimen was blood. The sequence was obtained from a woman aged 80 or older in good health. The CDR3: CASSESGRSGNTIYF. DNA of the CDR3: TGCGCCAGCAGTGAGTCCGGCCGCTCTGGAAACACCATATATTTT.